This record covers a single T cell receptor beta chain. This record belongs to a study of blood T cells in healthy people across ages. Together with a sample-barcoded 5' primer, a J-beta primer mix was included in a second PCR lasting about 6 to 11 cycles. Template switching added a 12-random-nucleotide identifier to every cDNA molecule. TCRdb recomputed calls from the 5' RACE reads with MiXCR, one row per CDR3 protein. In the table there are some 1,500,000 distinct CDR3 sequences, roughly two fifths of which are singletons. Sequenced sample: blood. The TCR was taken from a woman younger than 35 in good health.

The CDR3 DNA reads TGTGCCAGCAGCCCCGAGGGGACGAACACTGAAGCTTTCTTT. Protein product: CASSPEGTNTEAFF. The chain employs TRBV7-6 and TRBJ1-1; tentative D call: TRBD1 (5 bases). V was pared by 5 bases and J by 1 base, with 11 bases between. This CDR3 has 14 residues. CDR1 and CDR2 (germline): SGHVS, FNYEAQ.